The rows below give T cell receptor beta chains drawn from one sample of a study of blood T cell repertoires in COVID-19. Sequencing used immunoSEQ multiplex PCR; TCRdb keeps in-frame clones, though not all of them. The sample carries around 20,000 clones, 91% recorded once. Sequencing was performed on peripheral blood. These receptors were taken from a human donor in a cohort sampled during active COVID-19. The CDR3 runs from the conserved cysteine through the conserved F or W.

V	length	J	CDR3
TRBV3-1/TRBV3-2	20	TRBJ2-1	CASSQDKRGGAGNSYNEQFF
TRBV19	15	TRBJ1-2	CASSGGRGSNYGYTF
TRBV3-1/TRBV3-2	19	TRBJ1-5	CASSQVYNITGGSRQPQHF
TRBV25-1	14	TRBJ1-2	CASSELQGFSGYTF
TRBV12-3/TRBV12-4	12	TRBJ1-2	CASYPGGDGYTF
TRBV30	12	TRBJ1-5	CAWSSQAQPQHF
TRBV6-1	18	TRBJ1-3	CASSEVPGRDRDGNTIYF
TRBV5-8	16	TRBJ2-2	CASSLGSGTNTGELFF
TRBV7-9	14	TRBJ2-7	CASSFPGLGYEQYF
TRBV18	13	TRBJ2-5	CASSPLPRETQYF
TRBV6-2/TRBV6-3	15	TRBJ1-1	CASSLRQGEGNEAFF
TRBV5-1	16	TRBJ2-3	CASSLAFGRASDTQYF
TRBV25-1	16	TRBJ2-1	CASIAVGREIKNEQFF